This T cell receptor (beta chain) was obtained from a study of graft-versus-host responses after intestinal transplantation. Study summary: Multivisceral, liver-intestinal, or isolated intestinal transplants were performed in recipients.

As regards this clone: What it binds is not known.

Profiled with immunoSEQ multiplex PCR; TCRdb holds only in-frame clones, not every one. The sample carries 89,000 or so clones, 80% to 85% recorded once. The sequence was collected from a human donor who received an intestinal transplant. The sample consisted of unstimulated CD4+ T cells sorted from spleen or lymph node cells, taken before intestinal transplant.

For the CDR3, the DNA is TGTGCCAGCAGCCGGGGGGAGGGCACGGTCAAGCAGTACTTC. Protein: CASSRGEGTVKQYF. This chain links TRBV14 with TRBJ2-7, with 7 bases aligning to TRBD2. V lost 4 bases and J lost 8; bases outside the gene matches: 11. CDR3 length equals 14 residues. CDR1 and CDR2 from the germline V gene are SGHDN and FVKESK.